This TCR beta chain was identified during a study of cytomegalovirus exposure and HLA in healthy donors. Study-level information: From HLA-typed donors, an early data release held tens of millions of unique TCRs.

CDR3 size: 16 residues. Germline V gives CDR1 SEHNR, CDR2 FQNEAQ (reference sequence). The PCR employed 60 Vbeta primers together with 13 Jbeta primers. Assay used: immunoSEQ multiplex PCR; TCRdb lists only in-frame clones, some missing. Here the sample spans 120,000 or so clones, 73% being singletons. Regarding this clone: One end of the junction does not line up with germline, which may come from a read error.

The sequence was collected from a woman aged 40-49 years in good health and CMV-seronegative. The chain is built from TRBV7-9 and TRBJ1-6; D gene ambiguous. Material for sequencing was PBMCs. DNA of the CDR3: TGTTCCAGCAGCCCTACAACCTCGGGGTATAATTCACCCCTCCACTTT. It codes for CSSSPTTSGYNSPLHF.